What follows are 15 T cell receptor beta chains derived from one specimen sequenced in a study of blood T cells in healthy people across ages. A second PCR, run for roughly 7 to 11 cycles, used a sample-barcoded 5' primer plus a J-beta primer mix. TCRdb re-called the 5' RACE reads with MiXCR, one entry per CDR3 protein. Of 2 million or so distinct CDR3 sequences listed, 40% to 55% were seen once; the top ten hold less than 2.5%. The sequencing sample was made of blood. The receptors were sampled from a woman aged 40 to 50 in good health.

This clonotype was observed a single time. A junction boundary mismatches the germline segment, possibly from a read error. The gene calls are TRBV4-3 and TRBJ2-1; weak D call: TRBD1 (5 bases). This CDR3 is 18 amino acids long. The V gene's germline CDR1 is LGHNA and CDR2 YSLEER. The CDR3 DNA follows: TGCGCCAGCAACCAAGATCGGTCAGGGCAGCGCTCCTACAATGAGCAGTTCTTC. It specifies CASNQDRSGQRSYNEQFF.

This clonotype was found a few times. The chain joins TRBV25-1 to TRBJ1-2, with D unclear. Trimming pared 3 bases from V and 2 bases from J, leaving 13 bases between. Germline assignment: CDR1 MGHDK and CDR2 SYGVNS. This CDR3 is 15 amino acids long. The CDR3 region is CASSEWEGENYGYTF. For the CDR3, the DNA is TGTGCCAGCAGTGAGTGGGAGGGCGAAAACTATGGCTACACCTTC.

The rearrangement joins TRBV3-1 to TRBJ2-5, with 11 bases aligning to TRBD2. This CDR3 is built from 17 residues. Trimming cost V 4 bases and J 5 bases; bases outside gene matches: 12. In germline, CDR1 is LGHDT, CDR2 YNNKEL (reference sequence). The CDR3 sequence: CASSPLAGASGSETQYF. CDR3 bases: TGTGCCAGCAGCCCACTAGCGGGGGCCTCAGGATCGGAGACCCAGTACTTC.

This clonotype turned up a few times. The junction departs from the called germline gene at one end, perhaps through a read error. The rearrangement joins TRBV5-1 to TRBJ2-5; D assignment may be TRBD1 or TRBD2 (5 bases each). The CDR3 sequence is 14 residues long. CDR1 and CDR2 from the germline V gene are SGHRS and YFSETQ. CDR3 DNA: TGTGCTAGCAGCTTAGCCCCAGGGCAAGAGACCCAGTACTTC. It codes for CASSLAPGQETQYF.

V gene TRBV2 combines with J gene TRBJ1-2; no reliable D call. Germline loops: CDR1 SNHLY, CDR2 FYNNEI. With 6 bases removed from V and 2 bases from J, the gap between germline ends came to 19 bases. The CDR3 contains 16 residues. CDR3 region: CASSDSGRPRNYGYTF. CDR3 in DNA: TGTGCCAGCAGCGATTCAGGTCGGCCTCGCAACTATGGCTACACCTTC.

The chain combines TRBV9 with TRBJ2-5, with TRBD2 identical over 8 bases. The germline gives CDR1 SGDLS, CDR2 YYNGEE. After removal of 3 bases from V and 5 bases from J, the junction contained 3 bases not matched to a gene. The CDR3 sequence is 13 residues long. In DNA, the CDR3 is TGTGCCAGCAGCGCAGCTAGCGGGGAGACCCAGTACTTC. Its protein is CASSAASGETQYF. The whole variable domain, remainder taken from reference TRBV9 and TRBJ2-5, is DSGVTQTPKHLITATGQRVTLRCSPRSGDLSVYWYQQSLDQGLQFLIQYYNGEERAKGNILERFSAQQFPDLHSELNLSSLELGDSALYFCASSAASGETQYFGPGTRLLVL.

This clonotype was detected only a few times. The chain uses TRBV4-2 and TRBJ2-1; the match to TRBD2 covers 8 bases. Germline CDR1 LGHNA, CDR2 YNFKEQ. This CDR3 spans 17 amino acids. J gave up 2 bases and V 3 bases, and 9 bases lay outside the gene matches. This CDR3 is CASSHQRSGGAYNEQFF. Here the CDR3 DNA reads TGTGCCAGCAGCCATCAGCGGAGCGGGGGCGCCTACAATGAGCAGTTCTTC.

The chain is built from TRBV7-2 and TRBJ2-7; D call uncertain. CDR3 length: 14 amino acids. Germline V gene sequence: CDR1 SGHTA, CDR2 FQGNSA. V lost 1 base and J 3 bases, leaving 10 bases between the germline ends. The CDR3 region has the DNA TGTGCCAGCAGCTTAGAAGTTAATTACTACGAGCAGTACTTC. It translates to CASSLEVNYYEQYF.

The V and J genes are TRBV20-1 and TRBJ2-7, with D possibly TRBD2 on 5 matching bases. Germline assignment: CDR1 DFQATT and CDR2 SNEGSKA (reference sequence). Trimming took off 2 bases at V and 4 bases at J, with 9 bases between the two ends. This CDR3 is built from 12 residues. The chain's CDR3 is CSARQEGYEQYF. CDR3 DNA: TGCAGTGCTAGACAAGAGGGATACGAGCAGTACTTC.

J is TRBJ1-1 and V is TRBV5-1, with D hard to call. V lost 0 bases to trimming and J lost 0 bases, with 12 bases between them. The CDR3 consists of 16 residues. Germline V gene sequence: CDR1 SGHRS, CDR2 YFSETQ. The CDR3: CASSLGSVRMNTEAFF. CDR3 nucleotide sequence: TGCGCCAGCAGCTTGGGGTCTGTCAGGATGAACACTGAAGCTTTCTTT.

The V gene is TRBV9, the J gene TRBJ2-7; D is undetermined. V dropped 3 bases and J dropped 0 bases, with 13 bases sitting between them. The CDR3 runs to 15 residues. Germline V lookup: CDR1 SGDLS, CDR2 YYNGEE. The CDR3 spells CASSAHIQLSYEQYF. CDR3 nucleotides: TGTGCCAGCAGCGCTCACATACAGCTCTCCTACGAGCAGTACTTC.

The gene calls are TRBV9 and TRBJ2-5; 14 positions match TRBD2. Unmatched junction bases numbered 5, after V lost 2 bases and J lost 5 bases. Looked up from germline, CDR1 is SGDLS and CDR2 is YYNGEE. The CDR3 is 16 amino acids. The chain's CDR3 is CASSVTGTSGGETQYF. CDR3 in DNA: TGTGCCAGCAGCGTGACCGGGACTAGCGGGGGTGAGACCCAGTACTTC.

This chain connects TRBV5-1 to TRBJ2-1; D not certain. The V and J ends lost 4 bases and 5 bases respectively, with 10 bases between them. The V gene's germline CDR1 is SGHRS and CDR2 YFSETQ. The CDR3 contains 13 residues. In DNA, the CDR3 is TGCGCCAGCAGCGTTGGTTTTAACAATGAGCAGTTCTTC. Its translation: CASSVGFNNEQFF.

This sequence joins TRBV6-2 or TRBV6-3 and TRBJ1-2; D perhaps matches TRBD1 (5 bases). V was shortened by 2 bases and J by 5 bases, with 12 bases between the two germline ends. From germline, CDR1 is MNHEY and CDR2 SVGEGT. This CDR3 is 14 amino acids long. CDR3 region: CASSYGPGKYGYTF. CDR3 DNA: TGTGCCAGCAGTTACGGCCCAGGGAAGTATGGCTACACCTTC.

This chain uses TRBV29-1 with TRBJ2-5; 7 nucleotides line up with TRBD2. Per the germline V gene, CDR1 is SQVTM and CDR2 is ANQGSEA. Losses at the gene ends were 7 bases for V and 11 bases for J; bases not matched to a gene: 19. The CDR3 is 14 residues long. The CDR3, as DNA: TGCAGCGCTACCCCGGGGGGTCGGAGCAATGAGCAGTACTTC. Translated: CSATPGGRSNEQYF.